Shown below are 32 T cell receptor beta chains from a single sample sequenced in a study of T-cell memory formation after mild COVID-19. TCRdb reanalysed the 5' RACE reads using MiXCR and keeps one entry per CDR3 protein. The sample shows a few hundred thousand distinct CDR3 sequences, over 7% of them seen only once. Sequencing was done on a sample of PBMCs or a T cell subset sorted from them (not recorded which). The receptors originated from a man aged 18 to 35 who had mild COVID-19 (a few samples of this study predate the infection). Cell type and time point are not known.

This clonotype occurred many times. This chain links TRBV7-2 with TRBJ2-1; TRBD1 agrees at 10 bases. The germline CDR1 and CDR2 sequences are SGHTA and FQGNSA. The CDR3 has 14 residues. The ends lost 5 bases at V and 9 bases at J; junction bases unmatched: 7. CDR3 sequence reads: CASSAKGQGFEQFF. In DNA, the CDR3 is TGTGCCAGCAGCGCAAAGGGACAGGGGTTTGAGCAGTTCTTC.

This clonotype occurred many times. The chain employs TRBV5-1 and TRBJ2-3, with D tentatively TRBD1 (6 bases). The V end was cut by 1 base, the J end by 3 bases, with 15 bases between. Germline CDR1 and CDR2: SGHRS and YFSETQ. The CDR3 consists of 16 residues. CDR3 sequence (DNA): TGCGCCAGCAGCTTGCAGGCAGGGGATAGTACAGATACGCAGTATTTT. This translates into CASSLQAGDSTDTQYF.

The chain combines TRBV20-1 with TRBJ2-1, with D possibly matching TRBD2 (6 bases). Germline lookup yields CDR1 DFQATT and CDR2 SNEGSKA (reference sequence). The CDR3 contains 14 residues. CDR3 in DNA: TGCAGCGCCCAGACTAGGCCTGTGGCCAATGAGCAGTTCTTC. It specifies CSAQTRPVANEQFF.

This clonotype was observed a handful of times. This chain connects TRBV2 to TRBJ1-3; D gene ambiguous. V dropped 7 bases and J dropped 2 bases, with 15 bases sitting between them. Per germline, CDR1 SNHLY and CDR2 FYNNEI. This CDR3 spans 15 amino acids. DNA of the CDR3: TGTGCCAGCATGGCCGAGGTCGGAGCTGGAAACACCATATATTTT. This sequence encodes CASMAEVGAGNTIYF.

This clonotype was seen a few times. V is TRBV7-2 and J is TRBJ2-7; 15 nucleotides match TRBD2. Germline V lookup: CDR1 SGHTA, CDR2 FQGNSA. This CDR3 region has 16 residues. J was trimmed by 3 bases and V by 5 bases; bases with no gene match: 5. CDR3 residues: CASSRGTSGGFYEQYF. The CDR3 DNA reads TGTGCCAGCAGCCGTGGGACTAGCGGGGGGTTCTACGAGCAGTACTTC. Complete variable domain (other parts from reference TRBV7-2 and TRBJ2-7): GAGVSQSPSNKVTEKGKDVELRCDPISGHTALYWYRQSLGQGLEFLIYFQGNSAPDKSGLPSDRFSAERTGGSVSTLTIQRTQQEDSAVYLCASSRGTSGGFYEQYFGPGTRLTVT.

At least ten counts were recorded for this clonotype. The chain has TRBV3-1 and TRBJ1-4; D not certain. Germline V gene lookup returns CDR1 LGHDT and CDR2 YNNKEL (reference sequence). This CDR3 has 15 amino acids. V lost 3 bases to trimming and J lost 5 bases, with 13 bases between them. The CDR3 region has the DNA TGTGCCAGCAGCCAGTCGTTGTATCGGAATGAAAAACTGTTTTTT. This codes for CASSQSLYRNEKLFF.

This clonotype was counted between two and nine times. The V and J genes are TRBV6-5 and TRBJ2-3, with D possibly being TRBD2 (5 bases). CDR1 is MNHEY and CDR2 is SVGAGI in the germline V gene. The CDR3 has 14 residues. The V end lost 6 bases, the J end lost 2 bases, and 12 bases lay between the germline ends. The CDR3 coding sequence is TGTGCCAGCAGCTCTCGGAGGTTCACAGATACGCAGTATTTT. It translates to CASSSRRFTDTQYF.

The gene calls are TRBV7-6 and TRBJ1-6; 8 nucleotides line up with TRBD1. V trimming: 4 bases; J trimming: 6 bases; junction bases outside the gene matches: 8. Germline V gives CDR1 SGHVS, CDR2 FNYEAQ. The CDR3 has 16 residues. The CDR3 region has the DNA TGTGCCAGCAGCTCCCGACAGGGGAACGGTAATTCACCCCTCCACTTT. Its translation is CASSSRQGNGNSPLHF.

This sequence joins TRBV5-1 and TRBJ1-1; D gene ambiguous. This CDR3 is 17 amino acids long. Trimming took off 0 bases at V and 0 bases at J, with 15 bases between the two ends. Germline-derived CDR1 and CDR2 are SGHRS and YFSETQ. CDR3 sequence: CASSLVRGRSVNTEAFF. CDR3 in DNA: TGCGCCAGCAGCTTGGTTAGAGGGAGGTCCGTGAACACTGAAGCTTTCTTT.

A few counts support this clonotype. The genes are TRBV5-1 and TRBJ2-7; 9 nucleotides match TRBD2. In germline, CDR1 is SGHRS, CDR2 YFSETQ. V shed 0 bases and J 1 base; nucleotides not matched to a gene: 2. This CDR3 has 15 amino acids. CDR3 in DNA: TGCGCCAGCAGCTTGGGGCTAGCGGGGTCCTACGAGCAGTACGTC. It is translated as CASSLGLAGSYEQYV.

In this sample, this clonotype turned up many times. This chain connects TRBV6-5 to TRBJ1-2; 9 bases fit TRBD1. Germline V lookup: CDR1 MNHEY, CDR2 SVGAGI. The CDR3 sequence is 13 residues long. J gave up 3 bases and V 4 bases, and 0 bases lay outside the gene matches. As DNA, the CDR3 is TGTGCCAGCAGTTGGACAGGGGACTATGGCTACACCTTC. Translated, it gives CASSWTGDYGYTF.

There are a few counts of this clonotype. This chain links TRBV4-2 with TRBJ2-7; 8 bases map to TRBD1. Germline CDR1 LGHNA, CDR2 YNFKEQ. Unmatched junction bases numbered 16, after V lost 1 base and J lost 5 bases. The CDR3 loop spans 18 amino acids. DNA for the CDR3: TGTGCCAGCAGCCAAGCATCATCAGGGCAGGGGGCGCCGAACGAGCAGTACTTC. It codes for CASSQASSGQGAPNEQYF.

This clonotype was counted between two and nine times. The rearrangement joins TRBV20-1 to TRBJ1-2; the match to TRBD1 covers 7 bases. The CDR3 totals 16 residues. Trimming cost V 0 bases and J 0 bases; bases outside gene matches: 7. Germline V gene lookup returns CDR1 DFQATT and CDR2 SNEGSKA (reference sequence). This CDR3 is CSARDSRDRTNYGYTF. As DNA, the CDR3 is TGCAGTGCTAGAGATTCCCGGGACAGAACTAACTATGGCTACACCTTC.

The chain is built from TRBV6-6 and TRBJ1-4; D remains unclear. V lost 7 bases, J lost 6 bases, and 18 bases lay in between. CDR3 length: 15 residues. Germline assignment: CDR1 MNHNY and CDR2 SVGAGI (reference sequence). The DNA for the CDR3 is TGTGCCAGCAAGCCTACGACGGACTCCTATGAAAAACTGTTTTTT. This encodes CASKPTTDSYEKLFF.

V and J are TRBV29-1 and TRBJ2-1; no clear D gene. The CDR3 is made up of 11 amino acids. Trimming shortened V by 6 bases and J by 10 bases, and 13 bases separated the two germline ends. Germline values: CDR1 SQVTM, CDR2 ANQGSEA. Here the CDR3 DNA reads TGCAGCGTACGACCCGGAAGGGAGCAGTTCTTC. It encodes CSVRPGREQFF.

This clonotype has just a few counts. The rearrangement joins TRBV21-1 to TRBJ2-5; the DNA was not used to check the table's D call, TRBD1. TRBV21-1 is a pseudogene. CDR3 length equals 14 residues. CDR3 in DNA: TGTGCCAGCAGCGGCCCCGGGACAGGGGAGACCCAGTACTTC. Translation gives CASSGPGTGETQYF.

This chain uses TRBV5-1 with TRBJ2-7; the D gene is possibly TRBD2 (6 bases). Germline CDR1 SGHRS, CDR2 YFSETQ. The CDR3 length is 15 residues. Trimming shortened V by 0 bases and J by 5 bases, and 15 bases separated the two germline ends. The CDR3 reads CASSLDSPGRNEQYV. The CDR3 DNA reads as TGCGCCAGCAGCTTGGATAGCCCGGGGAGGAACGAGCAGTACGTC.

This clonotype was seen a few times. The DNA of the CDR3 is TGCGCCAGCCGCCTAGGGGGGTACGAGCAGTACTTC. It encodes CASRLGGYEQYF. The chain couples TRBV5-1 to TRBJ2-7, with D tentatively TRBD1 or TRBD2 (6 bases each). CDR3 length equals 12 residues. The V end lost 7 bases, the J end lost 4 bases, and 12 bases lay between the germline ends. The germline V gene has CDR1 SGHRS and CDR2 YFSETQ.

This clonotype was observed many times. This chain uses TRBV4-2 with TRBJ2-1; TRBD2 aligns across 7 bases. This CDR3 spans 14 amino acids. Unmatched junction bases numbered 9, after V lost 8 bases and J lost 5 bases. The germline V gene has CDR1 LGHNA and CDR2 YNFKEQ. CDR3 nucleotides: TGTGCCAGCGGGGAGCGGGGACCGAACAATGAGCAGTTCTTC. Its translation is CASGERGPNNEQFF.

V usage is TRBV4-2 and J usage is TRBJ2-2; D is unclear. CDR1 and CDR2 from the germline V gene are LGHNA and YNFKEQ. The CDR3 spans 13 residues. Trimming pared 0 bases from V and 7 bases from J, leaving 6 bases between. The CDR3 sequence is CASSQDSGGELFF. CDR3 nucleotides: TGTGCCAGCAGCCAAGATTCTGGCGGGGAGCTGTTTTTT.

V gene TRBV7-9 combines with J gene TRBJ2-1; the D is unclear. In germline, CDR1 is SEHNR, CDR2 FQNEAQ (reference sequence). The CDR3 runs 13 residues. V gave up 0 bases and J gave up 9 bases, with 9 bases separating them. The CDR3 DNA sequence: TGTGCCAGCAGCTTAGCTGCCTATGGTGAGCAGTTCTTC. It translates to CASSLAAYGEQFF.

The chain links TRBV7-2 to TRBJ2-3, with D perhaps TRBD1 (6 bases). Trimming removed 0 bases from V and 4 bases from J, with 14 bases in between. The CDR3 covers 16 residues. From germline, CDR1 is SGHTA and CDR2 FQGNSA. CDR3 bases: TGTGCCAGCAGCTTAGCGGGGACAAGTTCCCCAGATACGCAGTATTTT. Protein sequence: CASSLAGTSSPDTQYF.

The table lists this clonotype with a few counts. The chain is built from TRBV27 and TRBJ2-5; no clear D. The CDR3 has 14 residues. CDR1 and CDR2 from the germline V gene are MNHEY and SMNVEV (reference sequence). The germline V and J ends were trimmed by 3 bases and 0 bases, with 8 bases remaining between them. Written as DNA, the CDR3 is TGTGCCAGCAGTTTCCCAGAGTACCAAGAGACCCAGTACTTC. Translated: CASSFPEYQETQYF.

There are many counts of this clonotype. The chain uses TRBV7-2 and TRBJ2-1; 10 positions match TRBD2. The V segment lost 5 bases and the J segment 9 bases; nucleotides outside the gene matches: 10. Germline-derived CDR1 and CDR2 are SGHTA and FQGNSA. This CDR3 has 15 residues. DNA of the CDR3: TGTGCCAGCAGCATTAGCGGGGGGATCCGTCCTGAGCAGTTCTTC. Translation gives CASSISGGIRPEQFF.

This clonotype occurred a few times. The rearrangement joins TRBV6-5 to TRBJ2-2; TRBD2 agrees at 8 bases. The V segment lost 7 bases and the J segment 7 bases; nucleotides outside the gene matches: 8. The CDR3 loop spans 14 amino acids. CDR1 is MNHEY and CDR2 is SVGAGI in the germline V gene. DNA of the CDR3: TGTGCCAGCATTCCGGGACTAGAGGTCGGGGAGCTGTTTTTT. Protein product: CASIPGLEVGELFF.

This clonotype was counted between two and nine times. The chain joins TRBV20-1 to TRBJ1-1; D ambiguous. Germline V gene data show CDR1 as DFQATT and CDR2 as SNEGSKA (reference sequence). With 5 bases removed from V and 6 bases from J, the gap between germline ends came to 19 bases. CDR3 length: 14 residues. The chain's CDR3 is CSAGPQTPLSEAFF. The CDR3 coding sequence is TGCAGTGCTGGCCCGCAGACCCCTCTCTCTGAAGCTTTCTTT.

This clonotype was observed at least ten times. This rearrangement joins TRBV29-1 to TRBJ2-3; D unclear. CDR1 and CDR2 (germline): SQVTM, ANQGSEA. V lost 0 bases and J 6 bases, leaving 16 bases between the germline ends. This CDR3 region has 15 residues. The CDR3 reads CSVEELGRTFDTQYF. The CDR3 nucleotides are TGCAGCGTTGAAGAGTTGGGCCGGACCTTCGATACGCAGTATTTT.

This clonotype was seen only a few times. This chain uses TRBV7-2 with TRBJ2-5; 11 nucleotides match TRBD2. The CDR3 spans 15 residues. V trimming: 5 bases; J trimming: 5 bases; junction bases outside the gene matches: 7. Germline CDR1 reads SGHTA; CDR2 reads FQGNSA. CDR3 region: CASSQMTSGAETQYF. The CDR3 DNA is TGTGCCAGCAGCCAAATGACTAGCGGGGCCGAGACCCAGTACTTC.

There are many counts of this clonotype. The CDR3 here is CATSDSTRAYNEQFF. As DNA, the CDR3 is TGTGCCACCAGTGATTCGACTAGGGCCTACAATGAGCAGTTCTTC. V and J are TRBV24-1 and TRBJ2-1, with D maybe TRBD2 (6 bases). The V gene's germline CDR1 is KGHDR and CDR2 SFDVKD. The V end was cut by 2 bases, the J end by 2 bases, with 9 bases between. The CDR3 has 15 residues.

The rearrangement links TRBV9 to TRBJ2-1; tentatively, D is TRBD1 or TRBD2 (5 bases each). Germline V gives CDR1 SGDLS, CDR2 YYNGEE. The CDR3 totals 13 residues. V was pared by 3 bases and J by 4 bases, with 8 bases between. The CDR3 DNA sequence: TGTGCCAGCAGCGGGGACGCATACAATGAGCAGTTCTTC. It is translated as CASSGDAYNEQFF.

A few counts support this clonotype. At one of its ends the junction is not consistent with the germline gene, which may arise from a read error. The chain uses TRBV7-7 and TRBJ2-5, with TRBD1 matching 7 bases. The CDR3 consists of 14 residues. Germline loops: CDR1 SSHAT, CDR2 FNYEAQ (reference sequence). CDR3 nucleotides: TGTGCTAGCAGCTCGACAGGGTCTGAAGAGACCCAGTACTTC. Its protein product is CASSSTGSEETQYF.

This clonotype has at least ten counts. This chain links TRBV6-5 with TRBJ2-7, with D perhaps TRBD1 (7 bases). Germline assignment: CDR1 MNHEY and CDR2 SVGAGI. The CDR3 loop spans 15 amino acids. Trimming pared 2 bases from V and 6 bases from J, leaving 17 bases between. Here the CDR3 DNA reads TGTGCCAGCAGTTACCGGGTGTCAGGGGGGCGCGAGCAGTACTTC. It codes for CASSYRVSGGREQYF.